This TCR beta chain originates from a study of T-cell reconstitution after alpha-beta-depleted transplantation in children (dated by TCRdb to about 2016). Some background on the complete study: T-cell immune reconstitution after TCRalphabeta/CD19-depleted allogeneic hematopoietic cell transplantation in children was quantitatively tracked in the study by means of TCR repertoire profiling.

V drops 5 bases and J drops 2 bases, leaving 9 bases in between. From its cysteine to its phenylalanine, the CDR3 spans 13 amino acids. Kept here is only the CDR3 DNA, which spans 39 bases and is read in frame from base 1. This clonotype was observed a few times. The antigen it recognizes is unknown. No much larger clone is present one base from it, and per-base qualities are unavailable. The library was built by means of PCR. TCRdb lists the instrument as Illumina HiSeq 2500. Molecular barcoding was employed in the preparation of TCR libraries, with unique molecular identifiers being used to normalize TCRbeta repertoire quantification. TCRdb handled the public reads itself, with Q25 trimming in fastp and clone calling in MiXCR, and kept productive beta chains. Every entry covers one CDR3 protein and lists the most common genes and DNA from its rows. This sample lists about 410,000 distinct CDR3 sequences; over 20% were detected once. The ten largest clones add up to about 3.8% of the sample.

The source was PBMCs from the stem cell graft donor, collected from the stem cell graft. The chain is made from TRBV12-3 or TRBV12-4 and TRBJ1-2; TRBD1 might be the D gene, on 6 matching bases. The clonotype originates from a human donor who donated a stem cell graft to a child with acute myeloid leukemia. This receptor has the CDR3 CASSETGNYGYTF. The DNA is TGTGCCAGCAGTGAAACAGGGAACTATGGCTACACCTTC.